What follows are 7 T cell receptor beta chains derived from one specimen sequenced in a study of CD8+CD57+ T cells in acquired aplastic anemia. TCR beta VDJ and CDR3 profiling used genomic DNA as template. MiXCR was run by TCRdb on the reads, yielding one entry per CDR3 protein. Found here are some 190,000 distinct CDR3 sequences, roughly half of them singletons; the top ten hold roughly 15%. The specimen sequenced was sorted CD4+, CD8+, or CD8+CD57+ T cells (not recorded which) from PBMCs. These receptor sequences come from a human donor in good health, serving as a control.

The chain uses TRBV19 and TRBJ1-2; 8 bases fit TRBD1. The CDR3 runs to 14 residues. The V and J ends lost 6 bases and 2 bases, in that order; junction bases with no gene match: 5. CDR1 and CDR2 (germline): LNHDA, SQIVND (reference sequence). The CDR3 loop reads CASSNSGGNYGYTF. CDR3 coding DNA: TGTGCCAGTAGCAACTCAGGGGGCAACTATGGCTACACCTTC.

This chain joins TRBV6-1 and TRBJ2-3, with 10 bases that match TRBD1. This CDR3 has 18 amino acids. Trimming took 1 base from V and 3 from J; bases not matched to a gene: 10. Germline V gene lookup returns CDR1 MNHNS and CDR2 SASEGT. CDR3 residues: CASSEVMRQGARTDTQYF. The CDR3 DNA is TGTGCCAGCAGTGAAGTTATGAGACAGGGGGCAAGGACAGATACGCAGTATTTT.

This clonotype was recorded at least ten times. This rearrangement joins TRBV15 to TRBJ1-1, with TRBD1 matching over 8 bases. This CDR3 comprises 17 residues. With 3 bases clipped from V and 4 bases from J, the junction kept 13 bases outside the gene matches. Looked up from germline, CDR1 is LNHNV and CDR2 is YYDKDF (reference sequence). CDR3: CATSSLEGQGQFTEAFF. CDR3 coding DNA: TGTGCCACCAGCAGCCTCGAAGGACAGGGACAGTTCACTGAAGCTTTCTTT. Full variable domain (outside the CDR3, taken from reference TRBV15 and TRBJ1-1): DAMVIQNPRYQVTQFGKPVTLSCSQTLNHNVMYWYQQKSSQAPKLLFHYYDKDFNNEADTPDNFQSRRPNTSFCFLDIRSPGLGDTAMYLCATSSLEGQGQFTEAFFGQGTRLTVV.

The V and J genes are TRBV15 and TRBJ1-4; 7 bases line up with TRBD1. V trimming: 4 bases; J trimming: 4 bases; junction bases outside the gene matches: 3. The CDR3 totals 14 residues. In germline, CDR1 is LNHNV, CDR2 YYDKDF (reference sequence). CDR3 coding DNA: TGTGCCACCAGCACCGGGACAGTTAATGAAAAACTGTTTTTT. It codes for CATSTGTVNEKLFF.

A single count supports this clonotype. The missing conserved phenylalanine or tryptophan at the end of this CDR3 makes a read error likely. The limits of the CDR3 on the DNA are not certain, so only TCRdb's listed CDR3 is given. The CDR3: CASSHGWGSEQ. The chain carries TRBV9 and TRBJ1-3. The CDR3 is made up of 11 amino acids, end residues included. Germline lookup yields CDR1 SGDLS and CDR2 YYNGEE.

This sequence joins TRBV20-1 and TRBJ2-3, with 9 nucleotides matching TRBD2. In germline, CDR1 is DFQATT, CDR2 SNEGSKA (reference sequence). The trim removed 5 bases at V and 11 bases at J, leaving 11 bases unmatched. The CDR3 is made up of 13 amino acids. The chain's CDR3 is CSARGGAYNEQYF. Here the CDR3 DNA reads TGCAGTGCTCGCGGGGGGGCCTACAATGAGCAGTATTTT.

The table lists this clonotype with many counts. The CDR3 here is CASSLGGTLEQYF. CDR3 sequence (DNA): TGCGCCAGCAGCTTGGGGGGTACCCTCGAGCAGTACTTC. The rearrangement joins TRBV5-1 to TRBJ2-7; no firm D call. The length of the CDR3 is 13 residues. Germline V gives CDR1 SGHRS, CDR2 YFSETQ. V was trimmed by 0 bases and J by 6 bases, leaving 10 bases between them. Together with reference TRBV5-1 and TRBJ2-7, the CDR3 gives the full variable domain: KAGVTQTPRYLIKTRGQQVTLSCSPISGHRSVSWYQQTPGQGLQFLFEYFSETQRNKGNFPGRFSGRQFSNSRSEMNVSTLELGDSALYLCASSLGGTLEQYFGPGTRLTVT.